The 9 T cell receptor beta chains given below trace back to one sample, sequenced in a study of T cell repertoires in cytomegalovirus infection (dated by TCRdb to about 2019). Sequenced on an Illumina HiSeq 1500. TCRdb applied fastp at Q25 and MiXCR to the public reads, then kept only in-frame beta chains. Each CDR3 protein appears once, grouped with its most common genes and DNA. In this sample the table shows 310,000 or so distinct CDR3 sequences, 8% to 10% of which occur a single time. The biggest ten clones account for approximately 2.4% of the sample. The material sequenced was PBMCs. The receptors come from a human donor in good health (CMV status not recorded). Some clones in this sample may be carry-over from other donors' samples.

V gene TRBV29-1 combines with J gene TRBJ2-7, with 9 bases that match TRBD1. The V segment lost 3 bases and the J segment 2 bases; nucleotides outside the gene matches: 8. The CDR3 runs 15 residues. Germline assignment: CDR1 SQVTM and CDR2 ANQGSEA. CDR3 loop: CSVDPGTGTTYEQYV. The CDR3 DNA reads as TGCAGCGTTGATCCCGGGACAGGGACCACCTACGAGCAGTACGTC.

There are many counts of this clonotype. The CDR3 loop reads CSARDRTSGGPGTEAFF. The CDR3 coding sequence is TGCAGTGCTAGAGATCGTACGAGCGGGGGGCCGGGCACTGAAGCTTTCTTT. The rearrangement uses TRBV20-1 and TRBJ1-1; a weak D match, TRBD1 (6 bases). The CDR3 has 17 residues. Germline V gives CDR1 DFQATT, CDR2 SNEGSKA (reference sequence). The germline V and J ends were trimmed by 0 bases and 4 bases, with 21 bases remaining between them.

There are many counts of this clonotype. The V and J genes are TRBV19 and TRBJ1-4, with D perhaps matching TRBD1 (5 bases). Germline loops: CDR1 LNHDA, CDR2 SQIVND (reference sequence). This CDR3 has 13 amino acids. V was cut by 9 bases and J by 6 bases, with 14 bases left in between. The CDR3 DNA follows: TGTGCCAGCTCCGGGACGGACCATGAAAAACTGTTTTTT. Amino acid sequence: CASSGTDHEKLFF.

The chain employs TRBV19 and TRBJ1-2; D not certain. CDR3 length equals 15 residues. Trimming pared 3 bases from V and 2 bases from J, leaving 13 bases between. Looked up from germline, CDR1 is LNHDA and CDR2 is SQIVND (reference sequence). As DNA, the CDR3 is TGTGCCAGTAGTATCGAATGGCAGAGAAACTATGGCTACACCTTC. Its protein is CASSIEWQRNYGYTF.

V gene TRBV20-1 combines with J gene TRBJ1-5, with D possibly being TRBD1 (6 bases). Germline loops: CDR1 DFQATT, CDR2 SNEGSKA (reference sequence). The CDR3 is made up of 16 amino acids. V was shortened by 5 bases and J by 2 bases, with 19 bases between the two germline ends. Here the CDR3 DNA reads TGCAGTGCTCTGTTACAGGGCCTGAGGGGCAATCAGCCCCAGCATTTT. Amino acid sequence: CSALLQGLRGNQPQHF.

About this clonotype itself: A much larger clone lies one base from this, so it may be a read error. This sequence joins TRBV7-6 and TRBJ2-1; D gene unclear. This CDR3 spans 12 amino acids. Germline CDR1 SGHVS, CDR2 FNYEAQ. DNA for the CDR3: TGTACCAGCAGCCCCCAGGTGCATGAGCAGTTCTTC. This gives the protein CTSSPQVHEQFF. The full variable domain, rest sourced from reference TRBV7-6 and TRBJ2-1, is GAGVSQSPRYKVTKRGQDVALRCDPISGHVSLYWYRQALGQGPEFLTYFNYEAQQDKSGLPNDRFSAERPEGSISTLTIQRTEQRDSAMYRCTSSPQVHEQFFGPGTRLTVL.

This clonotype was counted at least ten times. The chain employs TRBV7-2 and TRBJ2-3; D might be TRBD1 or TRBD2, each matching 5 bases. There are 16 residues in the CDR3. Germline V gene sequence: CDR1 SGHTA, CDR2 FQGNSA. V lost 7 bases and J lost 0, with 17 bases in between. The CDR3: CASTQPGTASTDTQYF. The CDR3 bases are TGTGCCAGCACCCAACCGGGGACGGCCAGCACAGATACGCAGTATTTT.

This clonotype was detected many times. V and J are TRBV7-2 and TRBJ2-5; the match to TRBD1 covers 10 bases. Germline CDR1 and CDR2: SGHTA and FQGNSA. The CDR3 runs 15 residues. With V trimmed by 5 bases and J by 5 bases, 8 bases remained unmatched. CDR3 coding DNA: TGTGCCAGCAGCCCCGACAGGGGGCGATTGGAGACCCAGTACTTC. Translating gives CASSPDRGRLETQYF.

This clonotype appeared many times. The chain is built from TRBV19 and TRBJ2-1; D is unclear. There are 16 residues in the CDR3. Germline-derived CDR1 and CDR2 are LNHDA and SQIVND (reference sequence). The V and J ends lost 6 bases and 1 base respectively, with 16 bases between them. CDR3 sequence (DNA): TGTGCCAGTAGCGACCTACCCAGTGCTTCCTACAATGAGCAGTTCTTC. Translating it yields CASSDLPSASYNEQFF.